The clone carrying this TCR beta chain was seen just once. Its cognate antigen is unknown. The data stem from a study of blood T cells in healthy people across ages. Broader study findings: The percentage of naive T cells correlated strongly with TCR beta diversity.

The total RNA that was extracted per sample amounted to at least 5 micrograms. This CDR3 spans 13 amino acids. Germline V CDR1 and CDR2: SNHLY, FYNNEI. Alongside a J-beta primer mix, a sample-barcoded 5' primer served in a second PCR lasting roughly 6 to 12 cycles. TCRdb analysed the 5' RACE reads with MiXCR anew, one entry per CDR3 protein. Here the sample spans approximately 800,000 distinct CDR3 sequences, 58% being singletons. This receptor was identified in a man aged 25 to 45 in good health. The sequenced material came from blood. V gene TRBV2 combines with J gene TRBJ2-1, with D tentatively TRBD1 (5 bases). The J call could be wrong; TRBJ2-7 is a better fit for the DNA end. For the CDR3, the DNA is TGTGCCAGCAGCGTGGGGCTAAACAATGAGCAGTACTTC. This translates into CASSVGLNNEQYF.